The 21 T cell receptor beta chains below were found in one sample sequenced in a study of T-cell reconstitution after alpha-beta-depleted transplantation in children. Unique molecular identifiers featured in how the TCRbeta library was prepared. Using its own MiXCR run on the PCR reads, TCRdb lists one record per CDR3 protein. The profile shows 500,000 to 750,000 distinct CDR3 sequences, roughly 30% of them singletons. Sequences were derived from PBMCs, sampled before TCRalphabeta/CD19-depleted stem cell transplant. Receptors were obtained from a boy younger than two with Wiskott-Aldrich syndrome, due to receive a stem cell transplant.

V is TRBV12-3 or TRBV12-4 and J is TRBJ1-1; D might be TRBD1 (5 bases). With 6 bases removed from V and 7 bases from J, the gap between germline ends came to 12 bases. This CDR3 spans 12 amino acids. In DNA, the CDR3 is TGTGCCAGCAGCAAAGCCGACAGTGAAGCTTTCTTT. Encoded protein: CASSKADSEAFF.

The rearrangement joins TRBV9 to TRBJ1-6; 8 bases match TRBD1. Germline trimming cut 0 bases from V and 5 bases from J; bases unmatched to any gene: 10. The V gene's germline CDR1 is SGDLS and CDR2 YYNGEE. CDR3 size: 18 residues. CDR3 amino acids: CASSVAPGTGLDNSPLHF. The CDR3 coding sequence is TGTGCCAGCAGCGTAGCCCCCGGGACAGGTCTCGATAATTCACCCCTCCACTTT.

This clonotype was observed at least ten times. V usage is TRBV5-1 and J usage is TRBJ2-5, with 8 bases matching TRBD1. Unmatched junction bases numbered 12, after V lost 6 bases and J lost 5 bases. The CDR3 spans 15 residues. The germline gives CDR1 SGHRS, CDR2 YFSETQ. The CDR3 nucleotides are TGCGCCAGCACCCGGACAGGGATATTGGGGGAGACCCAGTACTTC. Encoded protein: CASTRTGILGETQYF.

The chain is built from TRBV12-3 or TRBV12-4 and TRBJ2-1; a possible D gene is TRBD2 (6 bases). The CDR3 is made up of 13 amino acids. The V and J ends lost 5 bases and 8 bases respectively, with 13 bases between them. The CDR3 loop reads CASSPTSRDEQFF. CDR3 DNA sequence: TGTGCCAGCAGTCCGACTAGTCGCGATGAGCAGTTCTTC.

The rearrangement links TRBV5-1 to TRBJ2-1; D could derive from TRBD1 or TRBD2 (7 bases each). The V end was cut by 3 bases, the J end by 9 bases, with 19 bases between. This CDR3 region has 15 residues. Germline CDR1 reads SGHRS; CDR2 reads YFSETQ. CDR3 in DNA: TGCGCCAGCAGCTCGCTGGGAGGGGGCTCGGGTGAGCAGTTCTTC. Its protein product is CASSSLGGGSGEQFF.

This chain uses TRBV24-1 with TRBJ2-3; perhaps TRBD2 as D (5 bases). The ends were cut back, 3 bases at V and 0 bases at J, with 9 bases in the middle. This CDR3 is 15 amino acids long. Germline V CDR1 and CDR2: KGHDR, SFDVKD. CDR3 DNA: TGTGCCACCAGTGATCAAGCGGAGAGCACAGATACGCAGTATTTT. It encodes CATSDQAESTDTQYF.

This chain uses TRBV7-9 with TRBJ2-7; D is unclear. Germline CDR1 SEHNR, CDR2 FQNEAQ (reference sequence). V lost 5 bases and J lost 6, with 14 bases in between. This CDR3 comprises 13 residues. The CDR3 nucleotides are TGTGCCAGCAGCCCATTTCTTAAGGGCGAGCAGTACTTC. This translates into CASSPFLKGEQYF.

The CDR3 bases are TGTGCCAGCAGCTTAGGAGGGGGTGGTGCAGATACGCAGTATTTT. This encodes CASSLGGGGADTQYF. The chain recombines TRBV7-9 with TRBJ2-3; the D gene is possibly TRBD1 (6 bases). V lost 1 base, J lost 4 bases, and 12 bases lay in between. The CDR3 is made up of 15 amino acids. CDR1 is SEHNR, CDR2 FQNEAQ, per germline (reference sequence). The full variable domain, in which reference TRBV7-9 and TRBJ2-3 provide the parts outside the CDR3, is DTGVSQNPRHKITKRGQNVTFRCDPISEHNRLYWYRQTLGQGPEFLTYFQNEAQLEKSRLLSDRFSAERPKGSFSTLEIQRTEQGDSAMYLCASSLGGGGADTQYFGPGTRLTVL.

The chain combines TRBV12-3 or TRBV12-4 with TRBJ1-5, with D maybe TRBD1 (6 bases). The CDR3 is 14 amino acids. The ends were cut back, 5 bases at V and 3 bases at J, with 11 bases in the middle. DNA of the CDR3: TGTGCCAGCAGTCATTGGACAGTCAATCAGCCCCAGCATTTT. Its translation: CASSHWTVNQPQHF.

There are a few counts of this clonotype. CDR3 in amino acids: CASSSGQDLTDTQYF. CDR3 coding DNA: TGCGCCAGCAGCTCCGGACAGGACCTCACAGATACGCAGTATTTT. The chain has TRBV5-1 and TRBJ2-3; 7 bases align to TRBD1. Trimming took 3 bases from V and 2 from J; bases not matched to a gene: 6. The CDR3 has 15 amino acids. Germline CDR1 and CDR2: SGHRS and YFSETQ.

The genes are TRBV9 and TRBJ2-1; D tentatively fits TRBD1 or TRBD2 (6 bases each). Germline values: CDR1 SGDLS, CDR2 YYNGEE. CDR3 size: 17 residues. Trimming pared 1 base from V and 2 bases from J, leaving 16 bases between. CDR3 protein: CASSVLGGGIPYNEQFF. CDR3 coding DNA: TGTGCCAGCAGCGTATTAGGGGGAGGAATCCCCTACAATGAGCAGTTCTTC.

The rearrangement uses TRBV5-4 and TRBJ1-1; maybe TRBD1 (6 bases). CDR1 and CDR2 (germline): SGHNT, YYREEE (reference sequence). The V end was cut by 4 bases, the J end by 5 bases, with 15 bases between. The CDR3 extends over 14 amino acids. CDR3 sequence (DNA): TGTGCCAGCAGCCAAGCCAGGGGTCCGACTGAAGCTTTCTTT. Protein product: CASSQARGPTEAFF.

This chain joins TRBV5-1 and TRBJ2-3, with D possibly being TRBD1 (7 bases). Trimming took 4 bases from V and 4 from J, leaving 19 bases between them. The CDR3 has 16 residues. Germline-derived CDR1 and CDR2 are SGHRS and YFSETQ. CDR3 region: CASSQDRPGGPDTQYF. CDR3 nucleotides: TGCGCCAGCAGCCAGGACAGGCCCGGAGGGCCAGATACGCAGTATTTT.

The CDR3 region has the DNA TGCGCCAGCAGCTTGTTCCTGGCCACAGATACGCAGTATTTT. Its translation: CASSLFLATDTQYF. The chain couples TRBV5-1 to TRBJ2-3; no definite D call. Looked up from germline, CDR1 is SGHRS and CDR2 is YFSETQ. V lost 1 base, J lost 2 bases, and 8 bases lay in between. CDR3 length: 14 residues.

The chain links TRBV12-3 or TRBV12-4 to TRBJ1-4; TRBD1 matches at 7 bases. The ends lost 5 bases at V and 8 bases at J; junction bases unmatched: 8. The CDR3 runs 14 residues. As DNA, the CDR3 is TGTGCCAGCAGTCCAAGGGGGCCAGGGGAAAAACTGTTTTTT. Its protein is CASSPRGPGEKLFF.

The chain combines TRBV12-3 or TRBV12-4 with TRBJ2-7; 8 bases map to TRBD2. CDR3 length: 15 residues. V dropped 3 bases and J dropped 5; count of bases not matched to a gene: 9. This chain's CDR3 is CASSLERGQVNEQYF. The CDR3 DNA sequence: TGTGCCAGCAGTTTGGAGCGGGGGCAAGTCAACGAGCAGTACTTC.

In its sample, this clonotype was seen a few times. The chain is built from TRBV21-1 and TRBJ2-2; whether TRBD2, the table's D call, matches the DNA was not checked. TRBV21-1 is listed as a pseudogene. The CDR3 runs to 16 residues. CDR3 coding DNA: TGTGCCAGCAGCAAGGTCAAGCGGGAGATAGCAGGGGAGCTGTTTTTT. This sequence encodes CASSKVKREIAGELFF.

The V and J genes are TRBV12-3 or TRBV12-4 and TRBJ1-1; no reliable D call. V lost 2 bases to trimming and J lost 6 bases, with 13 bases between them. The CDR3 has 14 residues. The CDR3 nucleotides are TGTGCCAGCAGTTTACTCCTCAATTCCGCTGAAGCTTTCTTT. Protein sequence: CASSLLLNSAEAFF.

In its sample, this clonotype was seen a few times. The V and J genes are TRBV13 and TRBJ2-7, with TRBD2 matching over 10 bases. Trimming took 3 bases from V and 3 from J; bases not matched to a gene: 5. The CDR3 is made up of 15 amino acids. CDR1 and CDR2 from the germline V gene are PRHDT and FYEKMQ (reference sequence). CDR3: CASSFRGLAVYEQYF. CDR3 DNA: TGTGCCAGCAGCTTCCGAGGACTAGCGGTCTACGAGCAGTACTTC.

This clonotype turned up a few times. The V gene is TRBV14, the J gene TRBJ2-2; TRBD1 aligns across 7 bases. Germline CDR1 and CDR2: SGHDN and FVKESK. V was clipped by 4 bases and J by 4 bases; unmatched bases: 6. The CDR3 sequence is 15 residues long. In DNA, the CDR3 is TGTGCCAGCAGCCGAGGACAGGCGGTCACCGGGGAGCTGTTTTTT. Its translation: CASSRGQAVTGELFF.

J is TRBJ2-3 and V is TRBV28; TRBD1 matches 9 bases. This CDR3 is 15 amino acids long. With V trimmed by 3 bases and J by 2 bases, 3 bases remained unmatched. The V gene's germline CDR1 is MDHEN and CDR2 SYDVKM. CDR3 DNA: TGTGCCAGCAGTTTTGGGACAGGGCCCACAGATACGCAGTATTTT. Encoded protein: CASSFGTGPTDTQYF.